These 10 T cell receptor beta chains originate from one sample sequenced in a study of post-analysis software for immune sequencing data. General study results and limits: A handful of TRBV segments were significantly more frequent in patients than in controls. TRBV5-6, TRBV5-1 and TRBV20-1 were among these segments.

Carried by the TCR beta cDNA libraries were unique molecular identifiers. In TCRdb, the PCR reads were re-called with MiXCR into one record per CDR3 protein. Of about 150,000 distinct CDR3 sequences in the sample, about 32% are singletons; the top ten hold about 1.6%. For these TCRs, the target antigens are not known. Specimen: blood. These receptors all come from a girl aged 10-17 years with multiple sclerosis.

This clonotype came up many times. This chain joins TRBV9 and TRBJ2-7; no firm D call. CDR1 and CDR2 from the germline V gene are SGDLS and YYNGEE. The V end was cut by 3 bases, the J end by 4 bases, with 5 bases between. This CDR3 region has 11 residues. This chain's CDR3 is CASSDTYEQYF. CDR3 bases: TGTGCCAGCAGCGACACATACGAGCAGTACTTC. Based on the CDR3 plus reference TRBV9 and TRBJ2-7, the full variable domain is DSGVTQTPKHLITATGQRVTLRCSPRSGDLSVYWYQQSLDQGLQFLIQYYNGEERAKGNILERFSAQQFPDLHSELNLSSLELGDSALYFCASSDTYEQYFGPGTRLTVT.

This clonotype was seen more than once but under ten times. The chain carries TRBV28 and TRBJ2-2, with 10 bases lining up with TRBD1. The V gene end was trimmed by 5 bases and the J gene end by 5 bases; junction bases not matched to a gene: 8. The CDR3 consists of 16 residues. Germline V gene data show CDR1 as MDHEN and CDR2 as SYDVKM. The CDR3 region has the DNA TGTGCCAGCAGTCTAGGGGGACAGGGGAAGACCGGGGAGCTGTTTTTT. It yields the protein CASSLGGQGKTGELFF. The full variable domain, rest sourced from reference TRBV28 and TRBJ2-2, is DVKVTQSSRYLVKRTGEKVFLECVQDMDHENMFWYRQDPGLGLRLIYFSYDVKMKEKGDIPEGYSVSREKKERFSLILESASTNQTSMYLCASSLGGQGKTGELFFGEGSRLTVL.

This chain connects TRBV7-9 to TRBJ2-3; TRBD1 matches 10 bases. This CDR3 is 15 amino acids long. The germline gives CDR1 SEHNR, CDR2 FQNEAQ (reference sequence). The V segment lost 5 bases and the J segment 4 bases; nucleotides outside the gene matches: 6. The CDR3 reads CASSPTGGRSDTQYF. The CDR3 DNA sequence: TGTGCCAGCAGCCCGACAGGGGGCAGGTCAGATACGCAGTATTTT.

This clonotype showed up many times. DNA for the CDR3: TGTGCCAGCAGCGTAGGTCCTTCAGGGACAGGGGACCCCTACGAGCAGTACTTC. As protein: CASSVGPSGTGDPYEQYF. This rearrangement joins TRBV9 to TRBJ2-7; 10 bases are a match to TRBD1. With V trimmed by 0 bases and J by 2 bases, 11 bases remained unmatched. The CDR3 covers 18 residues. The germline V gene has CDR1 SGDLS and CDR2 YYNGEE. The full variable domain, rest sourced from reference TRBV9 and TRBJ2-7, is DSGVTQTPKHLITATGQRVTLRCSPRSGDLSVYWYQQSLDQGLQFLIQYYNGEERAKGNILERFSAQQFPDLHSELNLSSLELGDSALYFCASSVGPSGTGDPYEQYFGPGTRLTVT.

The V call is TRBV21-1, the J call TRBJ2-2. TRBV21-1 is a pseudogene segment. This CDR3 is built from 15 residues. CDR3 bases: TGTGCCAGCAGCAAAGAAGGGATGAACACCGGGGAGCTGTTTTTT. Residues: CASSKEGMNTGELFF.

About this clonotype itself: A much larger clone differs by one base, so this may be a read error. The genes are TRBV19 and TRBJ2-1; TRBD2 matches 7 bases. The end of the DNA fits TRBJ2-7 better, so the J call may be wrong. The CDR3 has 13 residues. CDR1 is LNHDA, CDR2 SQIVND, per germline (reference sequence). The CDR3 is CASSTTRGVEQYF. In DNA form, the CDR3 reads TGTGCCAGTAGTACCACTCGGGGGGTTGAGCAGTACTTC.

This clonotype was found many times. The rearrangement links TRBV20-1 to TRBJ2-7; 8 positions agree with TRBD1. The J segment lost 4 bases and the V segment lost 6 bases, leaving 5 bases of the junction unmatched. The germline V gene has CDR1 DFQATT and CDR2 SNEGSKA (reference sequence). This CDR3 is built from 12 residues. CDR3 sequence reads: CSASTGGYEQYF. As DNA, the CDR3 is TGCAGTGCCAGCACAGGGGGGTACGAGCAGTACTTC.

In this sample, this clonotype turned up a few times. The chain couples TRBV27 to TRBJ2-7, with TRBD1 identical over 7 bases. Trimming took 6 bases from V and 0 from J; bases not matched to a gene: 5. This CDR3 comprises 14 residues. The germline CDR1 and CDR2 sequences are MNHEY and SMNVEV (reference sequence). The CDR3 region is CASRLRGLSYEQYF. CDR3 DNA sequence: TGTGCCAGCAGGTTGAGGGGGCTCTCCTACGAGCAGTACTTC.

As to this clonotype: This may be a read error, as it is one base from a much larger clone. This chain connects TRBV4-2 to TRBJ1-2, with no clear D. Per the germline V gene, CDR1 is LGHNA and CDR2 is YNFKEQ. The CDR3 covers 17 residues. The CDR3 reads CASNQGSGDPVSYGYTF. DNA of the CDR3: TGTGCCAGCAACCAAGGCTCTGGTGATCCTGTTAGCTATGGCTACACCTTC.

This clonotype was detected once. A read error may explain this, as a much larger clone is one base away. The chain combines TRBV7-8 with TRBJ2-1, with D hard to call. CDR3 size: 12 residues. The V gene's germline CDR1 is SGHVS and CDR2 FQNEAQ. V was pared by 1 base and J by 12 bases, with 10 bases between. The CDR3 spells CASSLGLSGQFF. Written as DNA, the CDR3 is TGTGCCAGCAGCTTAGGGTTAAGTGGGCAGTTCTTC.